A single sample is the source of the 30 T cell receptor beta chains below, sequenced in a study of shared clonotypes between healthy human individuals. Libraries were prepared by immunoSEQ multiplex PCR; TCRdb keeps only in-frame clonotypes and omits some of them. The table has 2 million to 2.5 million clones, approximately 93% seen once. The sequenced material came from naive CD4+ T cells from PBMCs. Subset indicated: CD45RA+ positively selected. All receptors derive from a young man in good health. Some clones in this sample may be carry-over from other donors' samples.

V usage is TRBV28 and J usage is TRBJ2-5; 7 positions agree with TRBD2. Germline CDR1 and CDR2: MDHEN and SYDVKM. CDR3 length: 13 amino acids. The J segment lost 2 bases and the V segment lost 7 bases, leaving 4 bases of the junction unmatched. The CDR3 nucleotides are TGTGCCAGCACTACTAGCGCACAAGAGACCCAGTACTTC. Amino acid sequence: CASTTSAQETQYF.

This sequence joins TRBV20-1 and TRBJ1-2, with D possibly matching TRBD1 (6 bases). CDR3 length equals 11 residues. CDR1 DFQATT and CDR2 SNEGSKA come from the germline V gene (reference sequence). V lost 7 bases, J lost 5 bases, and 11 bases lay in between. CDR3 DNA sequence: TGCAGTGTTGGGACATCGTATGGCTACACCTTC. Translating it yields CSVGTSYGYTF.

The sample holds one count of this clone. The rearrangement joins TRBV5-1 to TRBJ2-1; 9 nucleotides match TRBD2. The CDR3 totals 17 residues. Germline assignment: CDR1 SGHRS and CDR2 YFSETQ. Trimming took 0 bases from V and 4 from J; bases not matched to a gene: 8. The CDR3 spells CASSLGAGGPVYNEQFF. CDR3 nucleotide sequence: TGCGCCAGCAGCTTGGGCGCGGGAGGGCCTGTTTACAATGAGCAGTTCTTC.

The CDR3, as DNA: TGTGCCAGCAGCTTGAACGGACCTCGCACAGATACGCAGTATTTT. Its protein is CASSLNGPRTDTQYF. This chain links TRBV5-4 with TRBJ2-3, with D uncertain. Trimming removed 1 base at V and 1 base at J, with 10 bases between. CDR1 SGHNT and CDR2 YYREEE come from the germline V gene (reference sequence). The CDR3 runs to 15 residues.

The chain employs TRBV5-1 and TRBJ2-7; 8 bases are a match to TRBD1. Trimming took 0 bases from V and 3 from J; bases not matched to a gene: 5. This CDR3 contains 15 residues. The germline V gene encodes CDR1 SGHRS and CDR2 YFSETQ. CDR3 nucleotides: TGCGCCAGCAGCTTGGTAAGCGGACAGGGCTACGAGCAGTACTTC. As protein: CASSLVSGQGYEQYF.

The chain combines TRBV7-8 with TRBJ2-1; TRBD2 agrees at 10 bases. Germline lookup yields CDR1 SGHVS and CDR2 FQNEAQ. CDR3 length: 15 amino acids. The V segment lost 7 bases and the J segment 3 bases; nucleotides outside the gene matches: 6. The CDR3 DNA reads TGTGCCAGCACCCAGAAGCGGGAGGGCTACAATGAGCAGTTCTTC. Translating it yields CASTQKREGYNEQFF.

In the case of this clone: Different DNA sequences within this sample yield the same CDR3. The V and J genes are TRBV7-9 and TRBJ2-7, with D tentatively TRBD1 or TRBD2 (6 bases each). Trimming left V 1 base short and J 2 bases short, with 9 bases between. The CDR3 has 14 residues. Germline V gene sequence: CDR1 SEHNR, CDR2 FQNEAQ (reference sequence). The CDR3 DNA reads TGTGCCAGCAGCTTAGAAGGGGGGCCCTACGAGCAGTACTTC. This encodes CASSLEGGPYEQYF.

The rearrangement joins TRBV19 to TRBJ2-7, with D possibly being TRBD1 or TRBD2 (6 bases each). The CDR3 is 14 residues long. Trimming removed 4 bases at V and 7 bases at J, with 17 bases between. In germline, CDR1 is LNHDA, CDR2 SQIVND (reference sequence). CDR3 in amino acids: CASSTDGGIGEQYF. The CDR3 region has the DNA TGTGCCAGTAGTACGGACGGGGGCATAGGGGAGCAGTACTTC.

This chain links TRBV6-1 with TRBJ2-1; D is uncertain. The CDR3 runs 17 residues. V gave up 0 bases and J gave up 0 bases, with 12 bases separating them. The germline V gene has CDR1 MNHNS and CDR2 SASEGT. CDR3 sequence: CASSEAWSFSSYNEQFF. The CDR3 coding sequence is TGTGCCAGCAGTGAAGCCTGGTCATTCAGCTCCTACAATGAGCAGTTCTTC.

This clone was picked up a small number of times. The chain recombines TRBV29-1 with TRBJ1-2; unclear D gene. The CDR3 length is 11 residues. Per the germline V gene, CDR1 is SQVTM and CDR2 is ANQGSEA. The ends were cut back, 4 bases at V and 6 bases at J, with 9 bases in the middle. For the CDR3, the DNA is TGCAGCGTTGGGGAAGTGGATGGCTACACCTTC. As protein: CSVGEVDGYTF. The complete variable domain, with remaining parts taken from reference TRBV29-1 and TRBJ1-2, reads SAVISQKPSRDICQRGTSLTIQCQVDSQVTMMFWYRQQPGQSLTLIATANQGSEATYESGFVIDKFPISRPNLTFSTLTVSNMSPEDSSIYLCSVGEVDGYTFGSGTRLTVV.

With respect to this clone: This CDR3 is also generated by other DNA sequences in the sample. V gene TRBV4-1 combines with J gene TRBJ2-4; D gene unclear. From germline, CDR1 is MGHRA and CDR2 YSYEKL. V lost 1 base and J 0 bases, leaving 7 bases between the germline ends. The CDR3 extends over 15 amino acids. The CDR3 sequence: CASSQVGLAKNIQYF. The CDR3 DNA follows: TGCGCCAGCAGCCAAGTAGGGCTAGCCAAAAACATTCAGTACTTC.

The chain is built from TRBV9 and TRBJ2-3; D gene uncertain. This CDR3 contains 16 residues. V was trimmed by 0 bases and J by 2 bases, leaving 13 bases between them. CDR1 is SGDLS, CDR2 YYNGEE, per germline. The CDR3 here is CASSVAGSFYTDTQYF. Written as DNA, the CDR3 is TGTGCCAGCAGCGTAGCTGGGTCGTTTTACACAGATACGCAGTATTTT.

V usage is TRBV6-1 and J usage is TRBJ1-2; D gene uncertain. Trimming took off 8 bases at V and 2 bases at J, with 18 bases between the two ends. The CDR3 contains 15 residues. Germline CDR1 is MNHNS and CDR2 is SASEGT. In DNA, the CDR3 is TGTGCCAGCTCGAGACCGTACCCGGAGAACTATGGCTACACCTTC. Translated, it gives CASSRPYPENYGYTF.

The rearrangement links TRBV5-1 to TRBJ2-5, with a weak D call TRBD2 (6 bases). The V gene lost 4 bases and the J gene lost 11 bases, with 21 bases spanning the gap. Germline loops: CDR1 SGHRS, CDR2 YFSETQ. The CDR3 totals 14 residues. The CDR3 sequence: CASSPPSGSGEQYF. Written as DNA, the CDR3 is TGCGCCAGCAGCCCTCCGTCGGGGTCGGGAGAGCAGTACTTC.

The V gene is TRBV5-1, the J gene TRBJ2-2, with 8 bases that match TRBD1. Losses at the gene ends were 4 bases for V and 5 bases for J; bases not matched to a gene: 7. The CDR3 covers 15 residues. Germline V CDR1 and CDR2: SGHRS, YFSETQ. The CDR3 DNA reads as TGCGCCAGCAGCGGGGACAGGTCTTTTACCGGGGAGCTGTTTTTT. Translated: CASSGDRSFTGELFF. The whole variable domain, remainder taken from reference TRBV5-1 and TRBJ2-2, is KAGVTQTPRYLIKTRGQQVTLSCSPISGHRSVSWYQQTPGQGLQFLFEYFSETQRNKGNFPGRFSGRQFSNSRSEMNVSTLELGDSALYLCASSGDRSFTGELFFGEGSRLTVL.

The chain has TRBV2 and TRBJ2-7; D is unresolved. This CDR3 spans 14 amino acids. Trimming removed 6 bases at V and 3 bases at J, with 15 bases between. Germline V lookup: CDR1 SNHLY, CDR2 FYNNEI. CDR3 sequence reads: CASRTGDTDYEQYF. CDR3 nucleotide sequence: TGTGCCAGCAGAACCGGTGACACCGACTACGAGCAGTACTTC.

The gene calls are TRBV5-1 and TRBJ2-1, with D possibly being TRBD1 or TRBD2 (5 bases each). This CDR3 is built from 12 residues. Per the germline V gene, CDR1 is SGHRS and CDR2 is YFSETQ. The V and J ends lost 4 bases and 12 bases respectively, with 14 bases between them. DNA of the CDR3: TGCGCCAGCAGCCCGACTACTGGGGGGCAGTTCTTC. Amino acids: CASSPTTGGQFF.

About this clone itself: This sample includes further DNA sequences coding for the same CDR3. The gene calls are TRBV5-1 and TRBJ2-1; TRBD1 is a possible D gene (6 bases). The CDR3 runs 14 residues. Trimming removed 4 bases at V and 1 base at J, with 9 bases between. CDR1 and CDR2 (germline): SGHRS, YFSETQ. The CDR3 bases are TGCGCCAGCAGCCCGGGACAATCCTACAATGAGCAGTTCTTC. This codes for CASSPGQSYNEQFF. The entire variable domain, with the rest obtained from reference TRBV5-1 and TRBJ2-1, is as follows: KAGVTQTPRYLIKTRGQQVTLSCSPISGHRSVSWYQQTPGQGLQFLFEYFSETQRNKGNFPGRFSGRQFSNSRSEMNVSTLELGDSALYLCASSPGQSYNEQFFGPGTRLTVL.

CDR3 loop: CASSFVIYDGAQARNQPQHF. The CDR3 bases are TGTGCCAGCAGTTTTGTTATCTATGACGGGGCTCAAGCTAGAAATCAGCCCCAGCATTTT. The V and J genes are TRBV28 and TRBJ1-5, with D possibly matching TRBD1 (5 bases). Trimming took off 3 bases at V and 4 bases at J, with 28 bases between the two ends. The CDR3 has 20 amino acids. Germline lookup yields CDR1 MDHEN and CDR2 SYDVKM.

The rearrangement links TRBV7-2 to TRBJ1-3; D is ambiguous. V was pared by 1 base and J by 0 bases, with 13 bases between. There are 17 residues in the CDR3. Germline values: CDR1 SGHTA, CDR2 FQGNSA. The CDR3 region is CASSLVSGFYSGNTIYF. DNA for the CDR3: TGTGCCAGCAGCTTAGTGAGTGGTTTTTACTCTGGAAACACCATATATTTT.

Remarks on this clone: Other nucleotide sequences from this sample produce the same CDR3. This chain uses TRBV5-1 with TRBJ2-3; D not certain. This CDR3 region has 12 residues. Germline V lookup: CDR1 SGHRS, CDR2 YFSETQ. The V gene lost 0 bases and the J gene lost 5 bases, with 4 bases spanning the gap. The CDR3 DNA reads TGCGCCAGCAGCTTGGGAGAAGATACGCAGTATTTT. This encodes CASSLGEDTQYF.

The CDR3 sequence is CASSLLGTSGMDEQFF. Here the CDR3 DNA reads TGCGCCAGCAGCTTGCTCGGGACTAGCGGGATGGATGAGCAGTTCTTC. The J gene is TRBJ2-1, the V gene TRBV5-1, with TRBD2 identical over 13 bases. The CDR3 sequence is 16 residues long. Germline-derived CDR1 and CDR2 are SGHRS and YFSETQ. J was trimmed by 8 bases and V by 1 base; bases with no gene match: 6.

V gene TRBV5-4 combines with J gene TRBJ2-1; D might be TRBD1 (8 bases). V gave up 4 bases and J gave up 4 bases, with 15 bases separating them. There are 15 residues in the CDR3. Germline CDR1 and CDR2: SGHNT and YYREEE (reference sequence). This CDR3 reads CASSPQGGLYNEQFF. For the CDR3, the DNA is TGTGCCAGCAGCCCACAGGGGGGGCTTTACAATGAGCAGTTCTTC.

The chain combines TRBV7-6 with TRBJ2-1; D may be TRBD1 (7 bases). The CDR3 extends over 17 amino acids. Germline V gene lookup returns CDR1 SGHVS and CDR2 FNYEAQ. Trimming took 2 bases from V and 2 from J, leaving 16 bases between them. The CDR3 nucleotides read TGTGCCAGCAGCTTACGGGGGAGACAGGGACCCTACAATGAGCAGTTCTTC. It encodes CASSLRGRQGPYNEQFF.

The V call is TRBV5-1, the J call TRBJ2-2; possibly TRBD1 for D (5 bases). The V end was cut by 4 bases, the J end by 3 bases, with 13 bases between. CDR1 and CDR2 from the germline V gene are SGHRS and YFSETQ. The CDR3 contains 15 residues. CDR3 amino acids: CASSLRDGDTGELFF. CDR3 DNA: TGCGCCAGCAGCCTCAGGGATGGGGACACCGGGGAGCTGTTTTTT.

Here the CDR3 reads CASSLEGGVGANVLTF. In DNA, the CDR3 is TGCGCCAGCAGCTTGGAGGGAGGGGTTGGGGCCAACGTCCTGACTTTC. The chain links TRBV5-1 to TRBJ2-6, with 7 bases fitting TRBD2. Looked up from germline, CDR1 is SGHRS and CDR2 is YFSETQ. With V trimmed by 0 bases and J by 3 bases, 3 bases remained unmatched. The CDR3 contains 16 residues. Variable domain in full (rest from reference TRBV5-1 and TRBJ2-6): KAGVTQTPRYLIKTRGQQVTLSCSPISGHRSVSWYQQTPGQGLQFLFEYFSETQRNKGNFPGRFSGRQFSNSRSEMNVSTLELGDSALYLCASSLEGGVGANVLTFGAGSRLTVL.

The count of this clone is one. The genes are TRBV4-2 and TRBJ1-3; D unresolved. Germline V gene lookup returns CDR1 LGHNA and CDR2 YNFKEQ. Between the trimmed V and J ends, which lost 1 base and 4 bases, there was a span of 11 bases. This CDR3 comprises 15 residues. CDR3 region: CASSQVSRVGNTIYF. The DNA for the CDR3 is TGTGCCAGCAGCCAAGTATCGAGGGTCGGAAACACCATATATTTT.

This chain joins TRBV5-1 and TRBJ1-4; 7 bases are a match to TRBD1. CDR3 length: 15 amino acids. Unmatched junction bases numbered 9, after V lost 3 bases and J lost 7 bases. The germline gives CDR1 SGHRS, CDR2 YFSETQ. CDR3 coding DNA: TGCGCCAGCAGCTCCCGGGACAGCAGGGGTGAAAAACTGTTTTTT. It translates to CASSSRDSRGEKLFF.

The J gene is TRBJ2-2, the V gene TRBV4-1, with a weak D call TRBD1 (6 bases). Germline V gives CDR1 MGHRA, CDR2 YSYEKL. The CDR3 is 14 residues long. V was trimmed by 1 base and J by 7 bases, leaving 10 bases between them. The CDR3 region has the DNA TGCGCCAGCAGCCAAGCAGGGGCGGTCGGGGAGCTGTTTTTT. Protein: CASSQAGAVGELFF.

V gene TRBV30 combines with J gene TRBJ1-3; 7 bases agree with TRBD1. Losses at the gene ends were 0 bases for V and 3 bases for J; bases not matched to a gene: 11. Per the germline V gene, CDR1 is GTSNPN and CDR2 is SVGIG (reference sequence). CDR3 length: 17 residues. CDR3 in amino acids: CAWSVMAGGRLGNTIYF. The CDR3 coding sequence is TGTGCCTGGAGTGTAATGGCAGGGGGGCGCCTTGGAAACACCATATATTTT. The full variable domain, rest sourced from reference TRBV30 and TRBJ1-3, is SQTIHQWPATLVQPVGSPLSLECTVEGTSNPNLYWYRQAAGRGLQLLFYSVGIGQISSEVPQNLSASRPQDRQFILSSKKLLLSDSGFYLCAWSVMAGGRLGNTIYFGEGSWLTVV.